Below are 2 T cell receptor beta chains sequenced from a single sample in a study of control samples from healthy donors and cancer patients. The protocol was immunoSEQ multiplex PCR, while the TCRdb copy is restricted to in-frame clones and leaves out a portion. This sample has roughly 150,000 clones, with over 90% found just once. The sequencing input was blood. The source of these receptors is a middle-aged man in good health.

V is TRBV7-6 and J is TRBJ2-7; 8 bases align to TRBD1. This CDR3 spans 15 amino acids. Per germline, CDR1 SGHVS and CDR2 FNYEAQ. The V segment lost 0 bases and the J segment 2 bases; nucleotides outside the gene matches: 3. The CDR3 nucleotides read TGTGCCAGCAGCTTAGCGGGGACAGGACCCTACGAGCAGTACTTC. Amino acid sequence: CASSLAGTGPYEQYF.

The chain couples TRBV5-1 to TRBJ2-7; TRBD1 agrees at 7 bases. Germline CDR1 SGHRS, CDR2 YFSETQ. The trim removed 3 bases at V and 6 bases at J, leaving 9 bases unmatched. This CDR3 contains 14 residues. The CDR3 is CASSSTGSSFEQYF. The CDR3 DNA reads as TGCGCCAGCAGCTCGACAGGGAGTAGTTTCGAGCAGTACTTC.